This T cell receptor beta chain is from a study of T-cell memory formation after mild COVID-19. Overall study context: Among the donors, TCR clusters were largely specific to each donor.

5'RACE with constant-segment primers yielded barcoded, UMI-tagged TCR alpha and TCR beta cDNA libraries. TCRdb fed the 5' RACE reads into MiXCR, producing one record per CDR3 protein. The table lists fewer than 140,000 distinct CDR3 sequences, approximately 17% of them singletons. This clonotype was picked up a small number of times. Its antigen is not known. Study-level points and caveats: Of the contracting clones, CD4+ ones lay mainly in CM and EM, and CD8+ ones in EMRA. Contracting clones, day 15 to 85, had balanced CD4/CD8, and later expanders favored CD4+.

Germline assignment: CDR1 LGHNA and CDR2 YNFKEQ. The trim removed 5 bases at V and 2 bases at J, leaving 4 bases unmatched. The CDR3 spans 15 residues. Sequencing was carried out using PBMCs or a T cell subset sorted from them (not recorded which). This chain connects TRBV4-2 to TRBJ2-3; TRBD2 agrees at 10 bases. This sequence originates from an adult woman who had mild COVID-19 (a few samples of this study predate the infection). Cell type and time point are not known. CDR3 in amino acids: CASSTSGAYTDTQYF. For the CDR3, the DNA is TGTGCCAGCAGCACTAGCGGGGCTTACACAGATACGCAGTATTTT.